This T cell receptor beta chain was recovered during a study of CD8+CD57+ T cells in acquired aplastic anemia. About the study: Average DNA yield from sorted CD4+ and CD8+ cells was around 3.2 ug. Study-wide results and caveats: Patients and controls were found to share around 30 CD8+ CDR3 sequences. Patients versus controls showed no significant CD8+ Simpson's diversity difference.

The CDR3 is 14 residues long. With 3 bases removed from V and 2 bases from J, the gap between germline ends came to 10 bases. CDR1 is SGHDT, CDR2 YYEEEE, per germline. On this clonotype: Its target is unknown.

TCR beta VDJ and CDR3 were profiled, and genomic DNA was the template. TCRdb reprocessed the reads via MiXCR and lists one record per CDR3 protein. The table shows around 190,000 distinct CDR3 sequences, with about half occurring only once. For sequencing, patients were chosen who had shown expansion of CD8+CD57+ cells by flow cytometry. The source of this sequence is a human donor with aplastic anemia. This rearrangement joins TRBV5-6 to TRBJ2-3; D may be TRBD1 or TRBD2 (6 bases each). Input material: sorted CD4+, CD8+, or CD8+CD57+ T cells (not recorded which) from PBMCs. This CDR3 is CASSYTGATDTQYF. The CDR3 nucleotides read TGTGCCAGCAGCTACACGGGGGCCACAGATACGCAGTATTTT.